These T cell receptor beta chains were read from a single sample in a study of vaccination and CD4 T cells after COVID-19. TCRdb processed the PCR reads anew with MiXCR; each CDR3 protein has one entry. The table shows 15,000 to 20,000 distinct CDR3 sequences, with roughly 45% occurring only once. Antigens of these TCRs are unknown. The starting material was CD4+ T cells from blood, cultured in vitro, obtained before SARS-CoV-2 vaccination. These receptors were collected from a human donor who received a COVID-19 vaccine. Both conserved end residues are part of each CDR3. Each record gives: V gene, J gene, D gene, clone size, CDR3 protein, CDR3 DNA. The D gene is left open where the match is weak. Only some rows state a clone size, as once, few, many or a class for expanded clones.

TRBV6-1	TRBJ2-3	.	once	CASSTHTGYGGTDTQYF	TGTGCCAGCAGTACCCATACAGGGTATGGTGGCACAGATACGCAGTATTTT
TRBV25-1	TRBJ2-6	TRBD1	.	CASRQQGTGANVLTF	TGTGCCAGCAGACAACAGGGGACAGGGGCCAACGTCCTGACTTTC
TRBV7-6	TRBJ1-4	.	.	CASSLTRSIQGEKLFF	TGTGCCAGCAGCTTAACAAGATCGATACAAGGGGAAAAACTGTTTTTT
TRBV12-3/TRBV12-4	TRBJ1-4	TRBD1	.	CASSRRQGTSSPTNEKLFF	TGTGCCAGCAGCAGACGACAGGGGACCTCTTCACCAACTAATGAAAAACTGTTTTTT
TRBV5-6	TRBJ2-1	TRBD2	few	CASSTILAGAYNEQFF	TGTGCCAGCAGCACCATACTAGCGGGGGCCTACAATGAGCAGTTCTTC
TRBV20-1	TRBJ1-1	.	.	CSARKGAAAQTEAFF	TGCAGTGCCAGAAAGGGCGCGGCAGCTCAGACTGAAGCTTTCTTT
TRBV2	TRBJ2-1	.	few	CASSVDWSSYNEQFF	TGTGCCAGCAGTGTTGACTGGAGCTCCTACAATGAGCAGTTCTTC
TRBV19	TRBJ1-1	TRBD1	.	CASSRVTGGRGTEAFF	TGTGCCAGTAGTAGAGTGACAGGGGGCCGGGGGACTGAAGCTTTCTTT
TRBV6-1	TRBJ2-7	.	few	CASSTEGGTSYEQYF	TGTGCCAGCAGTACCGAGGGGGGGACCTCCTACGAGCAGTACTTC
TRBV19	TRBJ2-7	TRBD1	few	CASNTNTGAYEQYF	TGTGCCAGCAATACAAACACAGGGGCCTACGAGCAGTACTTC
TRBV2	TRBJ1-6	.	few	CASSEAWGSPLHF	TGTGCCAGCAGTGAAGCGTGGGGGTCACCCCTCCACTTT
TRBV2	TRBJ1-3	TRBD1	.	CASSPKTGAGNTIYF	TGTGCCAGCAGCCCCAAGACAGGGGCTGGAAACACCATATATTTT
TRBV5-1	TRBJ1-6	.	.	CASSLDPPRGSYNSPLHF	TGCGCCAGCAGCTTGGACCCTCCGAGGGGTTCCTATAATTCACCCCTCCACTTT
TRBV5-5	TRBJ1-5	.	.	CASSFLPVINQPQHF	TGTGCCAGCAGCTTCCTCCCTGTGATCAATCAGCCCCAGCATTTT
TRBV5-1	TRBJ1-5	TRBD1	.	CASRQGPYSNQPQHF	TGCGCCAGCCGACAGGGACCCTATAGCAATCAGCCCCAGCATTTT
TRBV19	TRBJ1-5	.	few	CASSTPPTGNNQPQHF	TGTGCCAGTAGTACTCCCCCTACAGGGAACAATCAGCCCCAGCATTTT
TRBV12-3/TRBV12-4	TRBJ1-2	.	.	CASSLLAGLGFSLAGYTF	TGTGCCAGCAGTCTATTGGCTGGGTTAGGTTTCAGCCTAGCTGGCTACACCTTC
TRBV6-5	TRBJ2-7	TRBD2	.	CASSYWGGGIPYEQYF	TGTGCCAGCAGTTACTGGGGCGGGGGGATACCCTACGAGCAGTACTTC
TRBV7-2	TRBJ2-3	.	few	CASSLGIALRKYF	TGTGCCAGCAGCTTAGGGATCGCCCTGCGGAAGTATTTT
TRBV11-2	TRBJ1-1	.	.	CASSRPGRKILDTEAFF	TGTGCCAGCAGCCGACCGGGCCGTAAGATCTTGGACACTGAAGCTTTCTTT
TRBV25-1	TRBJ1-1	.	once	CASSRTDRVTEAFF	TGTGCCAGCAGTAGGACAGACCGGGTCACTGAAGCTTTCTTT
TRBV11-3	TRBJ2-3	.	.	CASSLSGSRSIRTDTQYF	TGTGCCAGCAGCTTAAGTGGGAGCAGGAGTATCCGCACAGATACGCAGTATTTT
TRBV5-1	TRBJ1-6	.	few	CASSPRPGIDSPLHF	TGCGCCAGCAGCCCTCGCCCCGGGATTGATTCACCCCTCCACTTT
TRBV5-1	TRBJ1-3	.	.	CASSLSGSGNTIYF	TGCGCCAGCAGCTTGTCCGGATCTGGAAACACCATATATTTT
TRBV11-3	TRBJ2-3	TRBD2	.	CASAKVAGSTDTQYF	TGTGCCAGCGCTAAGGTAGCGGGGAGCACAGATACGCAGTATTTT
TRBV7-9	TRBJ2-7	.	.	CASSLQGGDYEQYF	TGTGCCAGCAGTTTACAGGGTGGGGACTACGAGCAGTACTTC
TRBV12-3/TRBV12-4	TRBJ2-7	TRBD1	.	CASTWGQGGNEQYF	TGTGCCAGCACGTGGGGACAGGGGGGAAACGAGCAGTACTTC
TRBV6-1	TRBJ2-1	.	.	CASSPRYNEQFF	TGTGCCAGCAGCCCCAGATACAATGAGCAGTTCTTC
TRBV29-1	TRBJ1-6	.	few	CSVCVPGQNSPLHF	TGCAGCGTTTGTGTCCCAGGGCAAAATTCACCCCTCCACTTT
TRBV20-1	TRBJ2-5	TRBD2	few	CSARVQRGGNLETQYF	TGCAGTGCTAGAGTCCAACGCGGGGGAAACTTAGAGACCCAGTACTTC
TRBV7-9	TRBJ1-3	.	few	CASSLGWGMANTIYF	TGTGCCAGCAGCTTAGGTTGGGGTATGGCGAACACCATATATTTT
TRBV20-1	TRBJ1-4	TRBD1	.	CSAREGQGYEKLFF	TGCAGTGCTAGAGAGGGACAGGGATATGAAAAACTGTTTTTT
TRBV15	TRBJ2-1	TRBD2	.	CATSRDRASGYNEQFF	TGTGCCACCAGCAGAGATCGGGCTAGCGGGTACAATGAGCAGTTCTTC
TRBV24-1	TRBJ2-3	TRBD2	few	CATSDSGGSTDTQYF	TGTGCCACCAGTGACAGCGGGGGGAGCACAGATACGCAGTATTTT
TRBV15	TRBJ2-2	.	few	CATSRGRPANTGELFF	TGTGCCACCAGCAGAGGGAGACCAGCGAACACCGGGGAGCTGTTTTTT
TRBV9	TRBJ2-6	.	.	CASSVALDTSGANVLTF	TGTGCCAGCAGCGTAGCCCTAGACACGTCTGGGGCCAACGTCCTGACTTTC
TRBV6-1	TRBJ1-6	TRBD1	few	CASSVDRGRNSPLHF	TGTGCCAGCAGTGTGGACAGGGGGCGCAATTCACCCCTCCACTTT
TRBV5-1	TRBJ2-1	TRBD1	.	CASSMRQGGNYNEQFF	TGCGCCAGCAGCATGAGACAGGGGGGAAATTACAATGAGCAGTTCTTC
TRBV12-3/TRBV12-4	TRBJ2-7	TRBD2	.	CASSPLTGGSTYEQYF	TGTGCCAGCAGTCCCCTTACGGGGGGGTCCACCTACGAGCAGTACTTC
TRBV7-3	TRBJ1-1	TRBD1	.	CASSLRGTGEAEAFF	TGTGCCAGCAGCCTAAGGGGGACAGGGGAGGCTGAAGCTTTCTTT
TRBV5-4	TRBJ1-1	.	.	CASSTNRLTEAFF	TGTGCCAGCAGCACCAACAGACTTACTGAAGCTTTCTTT
TRBV27	TRBJ2-3	TRBD2	.	CASSSGGLTDTQYF	TGTGCCAGCAGTTCGGGAGGGCTCACAGATACGCAGTATTTT